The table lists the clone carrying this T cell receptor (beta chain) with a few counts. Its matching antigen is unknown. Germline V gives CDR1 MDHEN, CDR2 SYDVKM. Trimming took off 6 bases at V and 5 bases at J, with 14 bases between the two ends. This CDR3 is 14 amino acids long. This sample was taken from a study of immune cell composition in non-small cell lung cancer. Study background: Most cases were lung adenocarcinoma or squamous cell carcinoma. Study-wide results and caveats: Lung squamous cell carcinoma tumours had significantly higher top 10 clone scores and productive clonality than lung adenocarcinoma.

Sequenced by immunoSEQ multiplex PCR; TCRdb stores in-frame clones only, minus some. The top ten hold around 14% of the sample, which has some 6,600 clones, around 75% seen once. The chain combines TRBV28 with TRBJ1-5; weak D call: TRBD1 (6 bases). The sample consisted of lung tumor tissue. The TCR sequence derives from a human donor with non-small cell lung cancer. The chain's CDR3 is CASSPTGLYQPQHF. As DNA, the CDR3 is TGTGCCAGCAGCCCGACAGGCTTATATCAGCCCCAGCATTTT. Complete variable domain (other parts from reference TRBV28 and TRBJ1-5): DVKVTQSSRYLVKRTGEKVFLECVQDMDHENMFWYRQDPGLGLRLIYFSYDVKMKEKGDIPEGYSVSREKKERFSLILESASTNQTSMYLCASSPTGLYQPQHFGDGTRLSIL.